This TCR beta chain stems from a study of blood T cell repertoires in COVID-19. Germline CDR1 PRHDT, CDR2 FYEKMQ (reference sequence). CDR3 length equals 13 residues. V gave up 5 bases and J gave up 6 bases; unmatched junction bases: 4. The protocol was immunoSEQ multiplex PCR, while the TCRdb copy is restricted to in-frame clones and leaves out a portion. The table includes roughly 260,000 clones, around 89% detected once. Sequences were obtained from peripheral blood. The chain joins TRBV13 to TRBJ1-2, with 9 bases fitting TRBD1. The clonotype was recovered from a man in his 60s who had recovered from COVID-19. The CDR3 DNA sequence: TGTGCCAGCAGCCCGGGACAGGGAGATGGCTACACCTTC. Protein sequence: CASSPGQGDGYTF. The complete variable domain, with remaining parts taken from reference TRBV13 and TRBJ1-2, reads AAGVIQSPRHLIKEKRETATLKCYPIPRHDTVYWYQQGPGQDPQFLISFYEKMQSDKGSIPDRFSAQQFSDYHSELNMSSLELGDSALYFCASSPGQGDGYTFGSGTRLTVV.